These 28 T cell receptor beta chains came from one sample sequenced in a study of identical twins (dated by TCRdb to about 2016). The protocol used for the library was 5' RACE. The sequencing machine was an Illumina HiSeq 2000. The public reads were quality trimmed at Q25 with fastp and then assembled into clones with MiXCR by TCRdb, keeping productive beta chains. Here each entry gathers all rows of one CDR3 protein and keeps the most common genes and DNA. The sample records about 690,000 distinct CDR3 sequences, around 6% of which are singletons. In total, the top ten clones hold approximately 2% of the sample. Sequencing was performed on naive T cells sorted from blood. The sample's cell subset or site, from its label and the paper: cells isolated with a human naive T-cell isolation kit. The receptors originated from a man aged 18 to 29 in good health.

CDR3: CASSQEPDGGSYEQYF. The CDR3 DNA sequence: TGTGCCAGCAGCCAAGAGCCTGACGGGGGCTCCTACGAGCAGTACTTC. This sequence joins TRBV3-1 and TRBJ2-7; weak D call: TRBD2 (6 bases). The CDR3 length is 16 residues. V was pared by 0 bases and J by 0 bases, with 12 bases between. Germline CDR1 reads LGHDT; CDR2 reads YNNKEL (reference sequence).

This clonotype occurred many times. The chain couples TRBV12-3 or TRBV12-4 to TRBJ1-1; D is unclear. CDR3 length: 13 amino acids. The V and J ends lost 3 bases and 3 bases respectively, with 8 bases between them. This CDR3 reads CASSFGLYTEAFF. DNA of the CDR3: TGTGCCAGCAGTTTCGGACTCTACACTGAAGCTTTCTTT.

This clonotype was observed at least ten times. The gene calls are TRBV5-3 and TRBJ1-1; a possible D gene is TRBD1 (5 bases). TRBV5-3 is an open reading frame whose function is uncertain. This CDR3 comprises 16 residues. V was clipped by 8 bases and J by 1 base, with 21 bases between them. The CDR3 nucleotides read TGTGCCAGGAGACGGGGCGTAGGGCTGGCGAACACTGAAGCTTTCTTT. Translating gives CARRRGVGLANTEAFF.

This clonotype was recorded many times. This sequence joins TRBV20-1 and TRBJ2-1, with 13 bases aligning to TRBD2. The CDR3 loop spans 13 amino acids. V dropped 8 bases and J dropped 8; count of bases not matched to a gene: 6. The V gene's germline CDR1 is DFQATT and CDR2 SNEGSKA (reference sequence). DNA of the CDR3: TGCAGTCTCCGGACTAGCGGGAGCTATGAGCAGTTCTTC. Translating gives CSLRTSGSYEQFF.

This clonotype was detected many times. The chain employs TRBV27 and TRBJ2-1; no clear D gene. CDR1 and CDR2 (germline): MNHEY, SMNVEV (reference sequence). V gave up 5 bases and J gave up 1 base, with 12 bases separating them. The CDR3 spans 15 residues. This CDR3 reads CASSPSRVSYNEQFF. CDR3 DNA sequence: TGTGCCAGCAGTCCCTCAAGGGTTTCCTACAATGAGCAGTTCTTC.

This clonotype was detected ten times or more. The V and J genes are TRBV13 and TRBJ2-1; D perhaps matches TRBD2 (6 bases). CDR1 is PRHDT, CDR2 FYEKMQ, per germline (reference sequence). The V and J ends lost 3 bases and 4 bases respectively, with 10 bases between them. The CDR3 spans 14 residues. The DNA for the CDR3 is TGTGCCAGCAGCTTGGAGGGAGAGTACAATGAGCAGTTCTTC. Translation: CASSLEGEYNEQFF.

This clonotype was seen at least ten times. The chain links TRBV6-1 to TRBJ2-5, with TRBD1 matching 8 bases. Germline CDR1 and CDR2: MNHNS and SASEGT. The CDR3 loop spans 12 amino acids. Losses at the gene ends were 6 bases for V and 5 bases for J; bases not matched to a gene: 2. CDR3 region: CASSNRGETQYF. Written as DNA, the CDR3 is TGTGCCAGCAGCAACAGGGGGGAGACCCAGTACTTC.

This clonotype was counted ten times or more. J is TRBJ1-1 and V is TRBV12-3 or TRBV12-4, with D perhaps matching TRBD1 (6 bases). V lost 7 bases and J 0 bases, leaving 15 bases between the germline ends. The CDR3 loop spans 15 amino acids. DNA for the CDR3: TGTGCCAGCACCGCCCAGGGGACTTTGAACACTGAAGCTTTCTTT. It translates to CASTAQGTLNTEAFF.

The V call is TRBV3-1, the J call TRBJ1-4; a possible D gene is TRBD1 (6 bases). CDR3 length: 17 residues. V lost 0 bases and J lost 5, with 16 bases in between. Looked up from germline, CDR1 is LGHDT and CDR2 is YNNKEL (reference sequence). The CDR3 is CASSQDPHGGANEKLFF. The CDR3 DNA reads TGTGCCAGCAGCCAAGACCCCCACGGGGGCGCGAATGAAAAACTGTTTTTT.

This clonotype was observed a few times. V gene TRBV5-1 combines with J gene TRBJ2-7; no reliable D call. The germline V gene has CDR1 SGHRS and CDR2 YFSETQ. CDR3 length: 12 residues. V was clipped by 1 base and J by 6 bases, with 8 bases between them. The CDR3 nucleotides read TGCGCCAGCAGCTTGAGTTTTGCCGAGCAGTACTTC. Residues: CASSLSFAEQYF.

This clonotype showed up many times. The chain employs TRBV12-3 or TRBV12-4 and TRBJ2-7; D is undetermined. Trimming cost V 0 bases and J 4 bases, with 4 bases left between them. The CDR3 extends over 12 amino acids. This CDR3 reads CASSLAVYEQYF. CDR3 DNA sequence: TGTGCCAGCAGTTTAGCCGTGTACGAGCAGTACTTC.

This clonotype was seen many times. The rearrangement joins TRBV10-2 to TRBJ2-7; 7 positions match TRBD1. Per germline, CDR1 WSHSY and CDR2 SAAADI. This CDR3 is built from 13 residues. J was trimmed by 3 bases and V by 5 bases; bases with no gene match: 4. The CDR3 loop reads CASSWDSSYEQYF. The CDR3, as DNA: TGCGCCAGCAGTTGGGACAGTAGCTACGAGCAGTACTTC.

The sample holds many counts of this clonotype. V is TRBV24-1 and J is TRBJ2-1, with 15 bases aligning to TRBD2. The CDR3 spans 17 residues. The V and J ends lost 3 bases and 9 bases, in that order; junction bases with no gene match: 8. Germline-derived CDR1 and CDR2 are KGHDR and SFDVKD. DNA of the CDR3: TGTGCCACCAGTGATACAACCGGACTAGCGGGAGGGCCTGAGCAGTTCTTC. This codes for CATSDTTGLAGGPEQFF.

This clonotype was counted many times. J is TRBJ2-2 and V is TRBV5-1, with 8 bases identical to TRBD1. V shed 0 bases and J 1 base; nucleotides not matched to a gene: 2. Germline CDR1 and CDR2: SGHRS and YFSETQ. CDR3 length: 16 amino acids. CDR3 nucleotides: TGCGCCAGCAGCTTGGTAGGGACAGGGAACACCGGGGAGCTGTTTTTT. Translation gives CASSLVGTGNTGELFF.

This clonotype appeared a few times. DNA for the CDR3: TGTGCCAGCAGTTATTCCCAGCGGCCAACCTACAATGAGCAGTTCTTC. Translation: CASSYSQRPTYNEQFF. The chain recombines TRBV6-5 with TRBJ2-1, with a possible D match to TRBD2 (5 bases). Trimming shortened V by 3 bases and J by 2 bases, and 14 bases separated the two germline ends. Germline loops: CDR1 MNHEY, CDR2 SVGAGI. The CDR3 spans 16 residues.

The V gene is TRBV3-1, the J gene TRBJ2-5, with D unresolved. Trimming pared 2 bases from V and 0 bases from J, leaving 10 bases between. This CDR3 comprises 15 residues. Per the germline V gene, CDR1 is LGHDT and CDR2 is YNNKEL (reference sequence). Here the CDR3 DNA reads TGTGCCAGCAGCCAACTAGGCAGAAACCAAGAGACCCAGTACTTC. Translation: CASSQLGRNQETQYF.

This clonotype has just a few counts. V gene TRBV6-5 combines with J gene TRBJ1-2, with D tentatively TRBD1 (6 bases). In germline, CDR1 is MNHEY, CDR2 SVGAGI. Between the trimmed V and J ends, which lost 2 bases and 4 bases, there was a span of 23 bases. CDR3 length: 18 residues. The CDR3 reads CASSYGGGGSGRTYGYTF. Written as DNA, the CDR3 is TGTGCCAGCAGTTACGGAGGGGGAGGATCCGGGCGAACCTATGGCTACACCTTC.

This clonotype was found many times. The CDR3 protein is CASSLVERLNTGELFF. The CDR3, as DNA: TGCGCCAGCAGCTTGGTTGAGCGGCTGAACACCGGGGAGCTGTTTTTT. The V and J genes are TRBV5-1 and TRBJ2-2; a weak D match, TRBD2 (5 bases). With 0 bases removed from V and 1 base from J, the gap between germline ends came to 10 bases. Germline lookup yields CDR1 SGHRS and CDR2 YFSETQ. This CDR3 spans 16 amino acids.

This clonotype appeared many times. V and J are TRBV28 and TRBJ2-3, with D possibly TRBD2 on 5 matching bases. Trimming shortened V by 2 bases and J by 3 bases, and 18 bases separated the two germline ends. The length of the CDR3 is 17 residues. The V gene's germline CDR1 is MDHEN and CDR2 SYDVKM. The CDR3 here is CASSLGPGGEMTDTQYF. The CDR3, as DNA: TGTGCCAGCAGTTTAGGCCCTGGTGGGGAGATGACAGATACGCAGTATTTT.

At least ten counts were recorded for this clonotype. The gene calls are TRBV11-1 and TRBJ2-3; D may be TRBD2 (6 bases). Deletions cut 4 bases from V and 6 bases from J, with 26 bases between. The CDR3 consists of 18 residues. Germline CDR1 SGHAT, CDR2 FQDESV (reference sequence). This CDR3 is CASSSPNRLVYSRDTQYF. The CDR3, as DNA: TGTGCCAGCAGCTCCCCAAACCGACTAGTTTATTCGCGGGATACGCAGTATTTT.

V and J are TRBV20-1 and TRBJ1-3, with 10 bases matching TRBD1. Germline V lookup: CDR1 DFQATT, CDR2 SNEGSKA (reference sequence). With 1 base clipped from V and 0 bases from J, the junction kept 6 bases outside the gene matches. This CDR3 has 17 residues. CDR3 sequence reads: CSARATGTGASGNTIYF. For the CDR3, the DNA is TGCAGTGCTAGAGCTACCGGGACAGGGGCCTCTGGAAACACCATATATTTT.

This clonotype was seen a handful of times. The chain joins TRBV12-3 or TRBV12-4 to TRBJ2-5; TRBD2 might be the D (6 bases). Trimming left V 7 bases short and J 5 bases short, with 14 bases between. This CDR3 region has 13 residues. This CDR3 is CASTEGLGETQYF. The CDR3 DNA reads as TGTGCCAGCACCGAGGGACTGGGGGAGACCCAGTACTTC.

This clonotype was seen only a few times. The V call is TRBV20-1, the J call TRBJ2-7, with D possibly TRBD2 on 5 matching bases. Trimming cost V 0 bases and J 2 bases, with 14 bases left between them. This CDR3 has 15 residues. The germline V gene encodes CDR1 DFQATT and CDR2 SNEGSKA (reference sequence). The CDR3 coding sequence is TGCAGTGCTAGAGACACTAGGACCAGCGCCTACGAGCAGTACTTC. Translation: CSARDTRTSAYEQYF.

This clonotype was counted between two and nine times. This chain connects TRBV5-5 to TRBJ2-6; D is unclear. The CDR3 length is 11 residues. Trimming pared 2 bases from V and 18 bases from J, leaving 12 bases between. Per the germline V gene, CDR1 is SGHKS and CDR2 is YYEKEE (reference sequence). The CDR3 reads CASSLDAPATF. The CDR3 nucleotides are TGTGCCAGCAGCTTAGACGCACCCGCGACTTTC.

A few counts support this clonotype. The chain joins TRBV5-1 to TRBJ1-1; 7 bases are shared with TRBD1. The junction had 10 bases not matched to a gene; V was cut back by 4 bases and J by 1 base. This CDR3 is 16 amino acids long. CDR1 and CDR2 (germline): SGHRS, YFSETQ. The CDR3 is CASSTADRVQNTEAFF. The CDR3 DNA reads TGCGCCAGCAGCACAGCTGACAGGGTTCAGAACACTGAAGCTTTCTTT.

DNA of the CDR3: TGTGCCAGCAGCTTTGGGGGAGGGCCGGCGGGCGGGGAGCTGTTTTTT. Its translation: CASSFGGGPAGGELFF. The chain has TRBV7-2 and TRBJ2-2; 7 bases are shared with TRBD2. V lost 3 bases, J lost 7 bases, and 11 bases stayed unmatched. The CDR3 has 16 residues. The germline CDR1 and CDR2 sequences are SGHTA and FQGNSA.

This clonotype was seen a handful of times. The CDR3 reads CASSQVGQDVYGYTF. The CDR3 DNA is TGCGCCAGCAGCCAAGTGGGACAGGACGTCTATGGCTACACCTTC. The chain is built from TRBV4-1 and TRBJ1-2; 8 bases are a match to TRBD1. The V and J ends lost 1 base and 4 bases, in that order; junction bases with no gene match: 5. The CDR3 is 15 amino acids. The germline V gene encodes CDR1 MGHRA and CDR2 YSYEKL.

This clonotype was seen ten or more times. The rearrangement joins TRBV7-3 to TRBJ1-1; D unclear. In germline, CDR1 is SGHTA, CDR2 FQGTGA. The CDR3 is made up of 13 amino acids. Trimming removed 5 bases from V and 3 bases from J, with 10 bases in between. Written as DNA, the CDR3 is TGTGCCAGCAGCCGACGGAGAGACACTGAAGCTTTCTTT. This gives the protein CASSRRRDTEAFF.